One sample yielded the 29 T cell receptor beta chains listed below, sequenced in a study of response to subunit inactivated influenza vaccine. A single record per CDR3 protein comes from TCRdb applying MiXCR to the RT-PCR reads. The sample shows approximately 500,000 distinct CDR3 sequences, about an eighth of them seen only once. The source was PBMCs from blood, collected more than 35 days after vaccination. These receptors all stem from a man in his forties or fifties who received an inactivated influenza vaccine.

In the case of this clonotype: The junction departs from germline at one end; a sequencing error may be responsible. This sequence joins TRBV6-1 and TRBJ2-5; 10 nucleotides align to TRBD1. Germline V gene sequence: CDR1 MNHNS, CDR2 SASEGT. The CDR3 runs 13 residues. The CDR3 coding sequence is TGTGACAGCAGCTTGGACAGGGGGGAGACCCAGTACTTC. Its translation: CDSSLDRGETQYF.

This clonotype was observed a handful of times. The chain joins TRBV20-1 to TRBJ2-7; 9 bases fit TRBD2. The trim removed 0 bases at V and 3 bases at J, leaving 6 bases unmatched. The germline V gene encodes CDR1 DFQATT and CDR2 SNEGSKA (reference sequence). This CDR3 has 15 amino acids. In DNA, the CDR3 is TGCAGTGCTAGAGATCCTAGCGGGACTTACTACGAGCAGTACTTC. It is translated as CSARDPSGTYYEQYF.

V gene TRBV28 combines with J gene TRBJ1-2; no reliable D call. The CDR3 has 14 amino acids. V shed 3 bases and J shed 4 bases, with 12 bases lying between them. Germline V gene data show CDR1 as MDHEN and CDR2 as SYDVKM. CDR3 sequence reads: CASSFLIETYGYTF. The CDR3 DNA reads as TGTGCCAGCAGTTTCCTGATAGAGACCTATGGCTACACCTTC.

This clonotype has a handful of counts. The rearrangement links TRBV6-2 or TRBV6-3 to TRBJ2-7, with D possibly matching TRBD2 (6 bases). The germline V gene has CDR1 MNHEY and CDR2 SVGEGT. V lost 6 bases and J 6 bases, leaving 12 bases between the germline ends. The CDR3 is made up of 12 amino acids. CDR3 in DNA: TGTGCCAGCAGACGGAGGGGTTTCGAGCAGTACTTC. As protein: CASRRRGFEQYF.

At least ten counts were recorded for this clonotype. V usage is TRBV4-3 and J usage is TRBJ2-7; possibly TRBD1 or TRBD2 for D (5 bases each). The germline V gene encodes CDR1 LGHNA and CDR2 YSLEER. V was pared by 0 bases and J by 2 bases, with 11 bases between. This CDR3 has 15 residues. The CDR3 sequence: CASSQDPRGTYEQYF. In DNA, the CDR3 is TGCGCCAGCAGCCAAGACCCCCGGGGCACCTACGAGCAGTACTTC.

This clonotype has just a few counts. The CDR3 DNA sequence: TGCGCCAGCAGCCAAGTCTCTAGCGGGGGCACAGATACGCAGTATTTT. This translates into CASSQVSSGGTDTQYF. This chain connects TRBV4-1 to TRBJ2-3; 9 bases map to TRBD2. CDR1 and CDR2 (germline): MGHRA, YSYEKL. V was pared by 1 base and J by 1 base, with 3 bases of the junction left unmatched. This CDR3 has 16 amino acids.

This clonotype was detected many times. The V gene is TRBV28, the J gene TRBJ2-3, with 14 bases lining up with TRBD2. The CDR3 contains 16 residues. V lost 4 bases to trimming and J lost 4 bases; unmatched junction nucleotides: 4. The germline gives CDR1 MDHEN, CDR2 SYDVKM. CDR3 in amino acids: CASSSPGLAGADTQYF. DNA of the CDR3: TGTGCCAGCAGTTCCCCGGGACTAGCGGGAGCAGATACGCAGTATTTT.

V gene TRBV10-3 combines with J gene TRBJ2-1; D gene uncertain. This CDR3 spans 13 amino acids. In germline, CDR1 is ENHRY, CDR2 SYGVKD. Trimming took 4 bases from V and 4 from J, leaving 8 bases between them. This CDR3 is CAISVHGYNEQFF. The CDR3 bases are TGTGCCATCAGTGTTCACGGTTACAATGAGCAGTTCTTC.

A word on this clonotype: Germline is not matched at one junction end, which may reflect a read error. The chain combines TRBV19 with TRBJ2-1; D might be TRBD1 or TRBD2, each matching 5 bases. CDR1 is LNHDA and CDR2 is SQIVND in the germline V gene (reference sequence). This CDR3 is built from 13 residues. The CDR3 DNA is TGTGCCACCACCGGGACCTCCAACAATGAGCAGTTCTTC. It specifies CATTGTSNNEQFF.

As to this clonotype: The junction and the germline gene differ at one end; a read error may be behind it. The genes are TRBV12-3 or TRBV12-4 and TRBJ2-7; possible D gene TRBD1, 6 bases. CDR3 length: 13 amino acids. The CDR3: CASSLATGTQGTF. CDR3 nucleotides: TGTGCCAGCAGTTTAGCCACCGGGACCCAGGGGACCTTC.

This clonotype was picked up a small number of times. The chain carries TRBV10-3 and TRBJ2-7; D call uncertain. The CDR3 extends over 12 amino acids. Germline loops: CDR1 ENHRY, CDR2 SYGVKD. Trimming left V 8 bases short and J 2 bases short, with 10 bases between. The CDR3 region is CAIGPNTYEQYF. DNA for the CDR3: TGTGCCATCGGTCCTAACACCTACGAGCAGTACTTC.

Concerning this clonotype: An end of the junction does not agree with germline; a read error may underlie this. The J gene is TRBJ2-5, the V gene TRBV7-7, with D maybe TRBD1 (6 bases). The length of the CDR3 is 14 residues. The germline gives CDR1 SSHAT, CDR2 FNYEAQ (reference sequence). CDR3 region: CASSLWDNQETQYF. DNA of the CDR3: TGTGCTAGCAGCTTATGGGACAACCAAGAGACCCAGTACTTC. The variable domain in full, with the rest retrieved from reference TRBV7-7 and TRBJ2-5, is GAGVSQSPRYKVTKRGQDVTLRCDPISSHATLYWYQQALGQGPEFLTYFNYEAQPDKSGLPSDRFSAERPEGSISTLTIQRTEQRDSAMYRCASSLWDNQETQYFGPGTRLLVL.

This clonotype came up a few times. The chain couples TRBV18 to TRBJ2-1; the D is unclear. The CDR3 sequence is 13 residues long. Germline V gene lookup returns CDR1 KGHSH and CDR2 LQKENI. The V gene lost 7 bases and the J gene lost 2 bases, with 9 bases spanning the gap. CDR3 region: CASLPPAYNEQFF. Written as DNA, the CDR3 is TGTGCCAGCTTACCGCCCGCCTACAATGAGCAGTTCTTC. The variable domain in full, with the rest retrieved from reference TRBV18 and TRBJ2-1, is NAGVMQNPRHLVRRRGQEARLRCSPMKGHSHVYWYRQLPEEGLKFMVYLQKENIIDESGMPKERFSAEFPKEGPSILRIQQVVRGDSAAYFCASLPPAYNEQFFGPGTRLTVL.

This clonotype was seen many times. The V and J genes are TRBV20-1 and TRBJ1-4, with a weak D call TRBD1 (5 bases). Germline assignment: CDR1 DFQATT and CDR2 SNEGSKA (reference sequence). Trimming shortened V by 0 bases and J by 7 bases, and 18 bases separated the two germline ends. CDR3 size: 16 residues. CDR3 sequence: CSARDGAGTASEKLFF. Here the CDR3 DNA reads TGCAGTGCTAGAGATGGAGCAGGGACTGCAAGTGAAAAACTGTTTTTT.

As concerns this clonotype: A much larger clone lies one base from this, so it may be a read error. The gene calls are TRBV7-9 and TRBJ1-3; D uncertain. Germline values: CDR1 SEHNR, CDR2 FQNEAQ (reference sequence). The CDR3 runs 14 residues. The CDR3 DNA is TGTGCCAGCAGCTGGGTAGCTGCTGGAACCACCATATATTTT. Amino acid sequence: CASSWVAAGTTIYF. Drawing the rest from reference TRBV7-9 and TRBJ1-3, the complete variable domain is DTGVSQNPRHKITKRGQNVTFRCDPISEHNRLYWYRQTLGQGPEFLTYFQNEAQLEKSRLLSDRFSAERPKGSFSTLEIQRTEQGDSAMYLCASSWVAAGTTIYFGEGSWLTVV.

The genes are TRBV20-1 and TRBJ2-7, with D perhaps TRBD2 (5 bases). The length of the CDR3 is 16 residues. CDR1 and CDR2 (germline): DFQATT, SNEGSKA (reference sequence). The ends were cut back, 0 bases at V and 2 bases at J, with 17 bases in the middle. The CDR3 loop reads CSARDPGKQPTYEQYF. The DNA of the CDR3 is TGCAGTGCTAGAGATCCCGGGAAGCAACCTACCTACGAGCAGTACTTC.

This clonotype was observed a handful of times. J is TRBJ2-4 and V is TRBV12-3 or TRBV12-4, with D tentatively TRBD2 (7 bases). Trimming cost V 6 bases and J 7 bases, with 13 bases left between them. The CDR3 runs to 13 residues. The CDR3 bases are TGTGCCAGCAGCAAGGGGAGGGGGAACATTCAGTACTTC. This encodes CASSKGRGNIQYF.

The V call is TRBV20-1, the J call TRBJ2-7, with D perhaps TRBD2 (7 bases). V was clipped by 0 bases and J by 5 bases, with 17 bases between them. Looked up from germline, CDR1 is DFQATT and CDR2 is SNEGSKA (reference sequence). The CDR3 contains 15 residues. The CDR3 here is CSARDPGGQGNEQYF. CDR3 coding DNA: TGCAGTGCTAGAGATCCCGGGGGGCAGGGGAACGAGCAGTACTTC.

V and J are TRBV12-3 or TRBV12-4 and TRBJ2-2; TRBD2 is a possible D gene (6 bases). Between the trimmed V and J ends, which lost 4 bases and 0 bases, there was a span of 9 bases. The CDR3 is made up of 15 amino acids. For the CDR3, the DNA is TGTGCCAGCAGTTGGGTAGCGGCGAACACCGGGGAGCTGTTTTTT. The encoded protein is CASSWVAANTGELFF.

The V call is TRBV6-2 or TRBV6-3, the J call TRBJ1-5; possibly TRBD1 for D (6 bases). This CDR3 comprises 15 residues. Germline values: CDR1 MNHEY, CDR2 SVGEGT. Trimming took 1 base from V and 2 from J, leaving 9 bases between them. The CDR3 loop reads CASSYLGAGNQPQHF. CDR3 nucleotides: TGTGCCAGCAGTTACTTGGGGGCGGGCAATCAGCCCCAGCATTTT.

The chain recombines TRBV7-2 with TRBJ1-5; D not certain. Trimming removed 1 base from V and 7 bases from J, with 11 bases in between. CDR1 is SGHTA and CDR2 is FQGNSA in the germline V gene. The CDR3 totals 14 residues. This CDR3 reads CASSLDGVFQPQHF. CDR3 sequence (DNA): TGTGCCAGCAGCTTAGATGGGGTTTTCCAGCCCCAGCATTTT.

This clonotype was seen only a few times. This chain joins TRBV10-3 and TRBJ2-7; TRBD2 agrees at 11 bases. Germline trimming cut 6 bases from V and 4 bases from J; bases unmatched to any gene: 8. This CDR3 has 15 residues. The germline gives CDR1 ENHRY, CDR2 SYGVKD. This CDR3 reads CAISTTSGRGYEQYF. CDR3 DNA: TGTGCCATCAGCACAACTAGCGGGAGAGGATACGAGCAGTACTTC.

This clonotype has just a few counts. The chain combines TRBV4-3 with TRBJ1-5; no reliable D call. Looked up from germline, CDR1 is LGHNA and CDR2 is YSLEER. The V end lost 0 bases, the J end lost 5 bases, and 5 bases lay between the germline ends. This CDR3 comprises 13 residues. The CDR3: CASSQDWHQPQHF. The CDR3 DNA follows: TGCGCCAGCAGCCAAGATTGGCATCAGCCCCAGCATTTT.

The chain employs TRBV12-3 or TRBV12-4 and TRBJ1-1; no clear D gene. The CDR3 is made up of 16 amino acids. V was cut by 3 bases and J by 1 base, with 15 bases left in between. CDR3 loop: CASSFTPGRKNTEAFF. As DNA, the CDR3 is TGTGCCAGCAGTTTTACTCCCGGCAGAAAGAACACTGAAGCTTTCTTT.

The chain employs TRBV5-1 and TRBJ2-1; D is unclear. Germline values: CDR1 SGHRS, CDR2 YFSETQ. Trimming removed 3 bases at V and 8 bases at J, with 6 bases between. This CDR3 comprises 11 residues. CDR3 residues: CASSWGDEQFF. The CDR3 DNA sequence: TGCGCCAGCAGCTGGGGTGATGAGCAGTTCTTC.

This clonotype came up once. The chain recombines TRBV5-1 with TRBJ2-1; 12 nucleotides match TRBD1. Germline lookup yields CDR1 SGHRS and CDR2 YFSETQ. Trimming cost V 5 bases and J 3 bases; bases outside gene matches: 6. CDR3 length: 16 amino acids. The DNA for the CDR3 is TGCGCCAGCAGTGGGACAGGGGGCTCCTTCTACAATGAGCAGTTCTTC. Its protein product is CASSGTGGSFYNEQFF.

V and J are TRBV2 and TRBJ2-3; 7 bases match TRBD2. The CDR3 covers 17 residues. Germline-derived CDR1 and CDR2 are SNHLY and FYNNEI. V shed 0 bases, J shed 0 bases, and the junction held 6 bases outside the gene matches. CDR3 coding DNA: TGTGCCAGCAGTGAAGCGCTTGGTAGCGGGAGCACAGATACGCAGTATTTT. It codes for CASSEALGSGSTDTQYF.

This sequence joins TRBV20-1 and TRBJ1-1; D may be TRBD1 (5 bases). This CDR3 has 13 residues. Germline-derived CDR1 and CDR2 are DFQATT and SNEGSKA (reference sequence). Trimming cost V 3 bases and J 4 bases, with 12 bases left between them. The CDR3 loop is CSASSAGSTEAFF. In DNA form, the CDR3 reads TGCAGTGCTAGTTCGGCAGGGAGCACTGAAGCTTTCTTT.

This clonotype occurred a few times. This rearrangement joins TRBV5-1 to TRBJ2-1; D gene ambiguous. This CDR3 is 14 amino acids long. Germline CDR1 and CDR2: SGHRS and YFSETQ. Trimming shortened V by 0 bases and J by 7 bases, and 11 bases separated the two germline ends. CDR3 sequence reads: CASSLEAFANEQFF. DNA for the CDR3: TGCGCCAGCAGCTTGGAGGCCTTTGCAAATGAGCAGTTCTTC.